This T cell receptor (beta chain) appears in the sequencing data of a study of blood T cell repertoires in COVID-19 (dated by TCRdb to the early 2020s). Regarding the complete study: Samples from collaborators originated in the United States, Italy and Spain and spanned both the acute and convalescent phases of COVID-19. The prospective study material was composed of cDNA or gDNA derived from T cells, B-cell-depleted T cells, or PBMCs. Deeply sampled blood TCRbeta repertoires from subjects exposed to, actively infected with, or recovered from COVID-19 were included in the dataset. The repertoires were made available in a free public database intended to serve as a resource for research on the immune response to SARS-CoV-2. The samples were drawn from the first 160 participants of the ongoing ImmuneRACE study and from 1,254 subjects provided by 6 global collaborators. Sample metadata almost always included a de-identified subject ID, COVID-19 status, age in years and sex. Where HLA class I and class II types were available, the types were taken from metadata supplied by the sample provider, not from assay-based typing. Study-wide findings and limitations: The quantity of clinical and demographic metadata differed by source and by participant and was supplied without curation.

On this clone: Its antigen is still unknown. One base away there is no much larger clone; base qualities are not given.

TCRbeta CDR3 regions were amplified from genomic DNA using the immunoSEQ Assay, a bias-controlled multiplex PCR. As for how the authors treated the data: The number of nucleated cells in each sample was estimated from the amplification of reference gene primers within the assay. To quantify the absolute abundance of each unique TCRbeta CDR3 rearrangement, sequence reads were collapsed and filtered. For each sample, productive Simpson clonality was calculated by taking the square root of Simpson's diversity index across productive rearrangements. TCRdb provides this immuneACCESS table in a form limited to in-frame rearrangements. Some clones are lacking; in checked studies, under half of them reflect an unresolved V gene, and why the rest are absent is not known. The V and J calls and clone size were taken over from that table, and D and trimming were inferred from the DNA. The sample data list 90,000 or so clones, and around 88% of these were observed just once. Around 20% of the sample rests with the top ten.

At one collaborating source in Seattle, patients were enrolled during active infection and were followed longitudinally through the course of disease. Collaborating institutions collected whole blood in K2EDTA tubes following their own protocols. For TCRbeta analysis, collaborator samples were shipped as frozen whole blood, as isolated PBMCs, or as DNA extracted from either sample type. The TCR comes from a woman aged 60 to 75 with COVID-19, enrolled during active disease. The sample taken for sequencing was peripheral blood.

In nucleotides, the sequence is TGTGCCAGCAGCCACAGGCCCTACGAGCAGTACTTC. This gives the protein CASSHRPYEQYF. Recombination connected TRBV16 to TRBJ2-7; confidence is insufficient to name the D gene. Sequences KGHSY (CDR1) and FQNENV (CDR2) are obtained from the germline V gene. The CDR3 covers 12 residues, taking in both the cysteine and the phenylalanine. The entry retains the CDR3 DNA only, 36 bases that are in frame from base 1. Trimming takes 3 bases from V and 2 bases from J, and the germline ends sit 5 bases apart.